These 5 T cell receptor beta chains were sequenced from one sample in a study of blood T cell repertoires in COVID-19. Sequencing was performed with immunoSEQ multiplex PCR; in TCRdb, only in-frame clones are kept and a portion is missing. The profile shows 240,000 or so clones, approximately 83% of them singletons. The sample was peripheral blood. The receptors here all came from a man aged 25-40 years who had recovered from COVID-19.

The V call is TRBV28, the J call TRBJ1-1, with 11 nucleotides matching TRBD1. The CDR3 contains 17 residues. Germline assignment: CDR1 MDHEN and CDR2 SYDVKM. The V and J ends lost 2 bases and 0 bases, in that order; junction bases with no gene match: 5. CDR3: CASSLGTGGGMNTEAFF. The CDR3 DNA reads TGTGCCAGCAGTTTAGGGACAGGGGGGGGCATGAACACTGAAGCTTTCTTT.

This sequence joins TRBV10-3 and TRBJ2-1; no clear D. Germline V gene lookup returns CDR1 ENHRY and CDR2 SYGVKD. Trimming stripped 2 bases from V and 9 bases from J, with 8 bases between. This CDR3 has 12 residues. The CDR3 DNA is TGTGCCATCAGTGAGAGGAGCAGTGAGCAGTTCTTC. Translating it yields CAISERSSEQFF.

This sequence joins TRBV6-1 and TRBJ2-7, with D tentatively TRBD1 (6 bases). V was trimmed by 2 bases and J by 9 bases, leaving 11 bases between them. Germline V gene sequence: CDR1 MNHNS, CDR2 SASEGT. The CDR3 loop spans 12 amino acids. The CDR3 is CASSETGLGQYF. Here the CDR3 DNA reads TGTGCCAGCAGTGAAACAGGGCTAGGGCAGTACTTC.

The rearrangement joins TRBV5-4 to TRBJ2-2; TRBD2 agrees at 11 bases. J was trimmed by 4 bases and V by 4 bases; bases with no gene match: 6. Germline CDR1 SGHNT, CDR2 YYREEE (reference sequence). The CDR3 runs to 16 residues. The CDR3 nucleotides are TGTGCCAGCAGCCCACTAGCGGGGGTGGTCACCGGGGAGCTGTTTTTT. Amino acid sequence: CASSPLAGVVTGELFF.

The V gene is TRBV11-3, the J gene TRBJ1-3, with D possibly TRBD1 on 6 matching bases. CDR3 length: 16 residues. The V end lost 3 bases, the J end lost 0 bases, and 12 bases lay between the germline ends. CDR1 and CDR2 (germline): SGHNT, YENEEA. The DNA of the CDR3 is TGTGCCAGCAGCTTCGGGACATTCGGCTCTGGAAACACCATATATTTT. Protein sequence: CASSFGTFGSGNTIYF. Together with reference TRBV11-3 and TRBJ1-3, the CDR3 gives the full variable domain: EAGVVQSPRYKIIEKKQPVAFWCNPISGHNTLYWYLQNLGQGPELLIRYENEEAVDDSQLPKDRFSAERLKGVDSTLKIQPAELGDSAVYLCASSFGTFGSGNTIYFGEGSWLTVV.